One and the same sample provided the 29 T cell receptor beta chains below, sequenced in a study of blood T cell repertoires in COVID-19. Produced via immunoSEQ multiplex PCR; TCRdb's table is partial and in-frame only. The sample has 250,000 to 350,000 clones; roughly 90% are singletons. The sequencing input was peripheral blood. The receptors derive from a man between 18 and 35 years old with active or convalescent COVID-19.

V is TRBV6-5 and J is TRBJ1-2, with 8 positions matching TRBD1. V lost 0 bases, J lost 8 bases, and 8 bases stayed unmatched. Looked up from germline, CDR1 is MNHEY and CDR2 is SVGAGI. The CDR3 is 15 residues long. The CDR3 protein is CASSYSGQGAGGYTF. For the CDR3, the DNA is TGTGCCAGCAGTTACTCAGGGCAGGGGGCTGGCGGCTACACCTTC.

This CDR3 reads CASSLQGGGADNEQFF. In DNA, the CDR3 is TGTGCCAGCAGCCTCCAAGGCGGGGGGGCCGACAATGAGCAGTTCTTC. The gene calls are TRBV9 and TRBJ2-1, with 9 positions matching TRBD2. This CDR3 contains 16 residues. CDR1 and CDR2 (germline): SGDLS, YYNGEE. V was pared by 4 bases and J by 5 bases, with 10 bases of the junction left unmatched.

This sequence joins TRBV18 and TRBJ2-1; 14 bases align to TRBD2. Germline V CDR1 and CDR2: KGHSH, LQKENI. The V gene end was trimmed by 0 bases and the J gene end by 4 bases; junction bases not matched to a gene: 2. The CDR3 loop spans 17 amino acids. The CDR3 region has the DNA TGTGCCAGCTCACCACCGACTAGCGGGGGGGTGTACAATGAGCAGTTCTTC. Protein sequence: CASSPPTSGGVYNEQFF. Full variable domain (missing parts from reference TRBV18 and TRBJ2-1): NAGVMQNPRHLVRRRGQEARLRCSPMKGHSHVYWYRQLPEEGLKFMVYLQKENIIDESGMPKERFSAEFPKEGPSILRIQQVVRGDSAAYFCASSPPTSGGVYNEQFFGPGTRLTVL.

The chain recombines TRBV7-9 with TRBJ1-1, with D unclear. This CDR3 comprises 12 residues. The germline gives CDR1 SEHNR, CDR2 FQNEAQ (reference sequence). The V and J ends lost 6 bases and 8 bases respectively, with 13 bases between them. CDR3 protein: CASSKSYEEAFF. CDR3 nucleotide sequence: TGTGCCAGCAGTAAGTCCTATGAGGAAGCTTTCTTT. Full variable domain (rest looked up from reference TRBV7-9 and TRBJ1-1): DTGVSQNPRHKITKRGQNVTFRCDPISEHNRLYWYRQTLGQGPEFLTYFQNEAQLEKSRLLSDRFSAERPKGSFSTLEIQRTEQGDSAMYLCASSKSYEEAFFGQGTRLTVV.

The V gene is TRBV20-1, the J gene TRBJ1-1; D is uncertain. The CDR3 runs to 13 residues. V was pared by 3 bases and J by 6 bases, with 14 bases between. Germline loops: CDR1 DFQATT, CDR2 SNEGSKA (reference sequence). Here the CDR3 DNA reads TGCAGTGCTAGTCGGGGTAGGCTGGCTGAAGCTTTCTTT. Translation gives CSASRGRLAEAFF.

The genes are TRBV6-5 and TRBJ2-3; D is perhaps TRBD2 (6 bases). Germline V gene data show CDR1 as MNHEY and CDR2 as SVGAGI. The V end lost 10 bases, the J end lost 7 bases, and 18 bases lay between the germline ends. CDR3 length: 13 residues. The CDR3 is CATTIGRGNTQYF. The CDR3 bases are TGTGCCACCACCATAGGGCGGGGAAATACGCAGTATTTT.

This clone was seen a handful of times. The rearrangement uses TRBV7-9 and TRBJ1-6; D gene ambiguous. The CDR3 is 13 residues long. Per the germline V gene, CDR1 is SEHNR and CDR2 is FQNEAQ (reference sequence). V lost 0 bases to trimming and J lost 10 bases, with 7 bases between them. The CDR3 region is CASSLATRSPLHF. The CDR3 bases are TGTGCCAGCAGCTTAGCGACGCGGTCACCCCTCCACTTT.

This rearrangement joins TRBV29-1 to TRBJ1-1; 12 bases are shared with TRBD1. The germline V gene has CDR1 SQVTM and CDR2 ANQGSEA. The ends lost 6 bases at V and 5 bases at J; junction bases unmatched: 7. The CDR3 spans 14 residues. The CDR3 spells CSVRGQGASTEAFF. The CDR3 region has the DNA TGCAGCGTGCGGGGACAGGGGGCGAGTACTGAAGCTTTCTTT.

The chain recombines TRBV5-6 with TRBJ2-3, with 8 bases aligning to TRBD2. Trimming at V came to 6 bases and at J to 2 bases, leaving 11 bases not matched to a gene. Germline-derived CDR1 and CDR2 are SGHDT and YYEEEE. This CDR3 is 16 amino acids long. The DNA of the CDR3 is TGTGCCAGCACCCTCCGACTAGCGATCCCCACAGATACGCAGTATTTT. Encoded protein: CASTLRLAIPTDTQYF.

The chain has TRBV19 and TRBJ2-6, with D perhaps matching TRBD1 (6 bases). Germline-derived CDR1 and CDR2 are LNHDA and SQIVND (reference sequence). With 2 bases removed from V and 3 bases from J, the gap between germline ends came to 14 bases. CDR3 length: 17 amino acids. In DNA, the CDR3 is TGTGCCAGTAGTATACAGGGGCCCGCGTATGGGGCCAACGTCCTGACTTTC. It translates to CASSIQGPAYGANVLTF.

This chain's CDR3 is CASSSAAGNFGYSPLHF. The CDR3 DNA reads as TGTGCCAGCAGCTCGGCTGCAGGGAATTTTGGTTATTCACCCCTCCACTTT. The chain couples TRBV5-8 to TRBJ1-6; perhaps TRBD1 as D (5 bases). The CDR3 consists of 17 residues. Germline CDR1 and CDR2: SGHTS and YDEGEE. V shed 3 bases and J shed 8 bases, with 21 bases lying between them.

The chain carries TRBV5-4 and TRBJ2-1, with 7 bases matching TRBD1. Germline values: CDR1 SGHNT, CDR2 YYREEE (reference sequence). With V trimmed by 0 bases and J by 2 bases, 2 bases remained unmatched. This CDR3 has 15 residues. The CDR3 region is CASSLGTGPYNEQFF. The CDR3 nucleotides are TGTGCCAGCAGCTTGGGGACAGGACCCTACAATGAGCAGTTCTTC.

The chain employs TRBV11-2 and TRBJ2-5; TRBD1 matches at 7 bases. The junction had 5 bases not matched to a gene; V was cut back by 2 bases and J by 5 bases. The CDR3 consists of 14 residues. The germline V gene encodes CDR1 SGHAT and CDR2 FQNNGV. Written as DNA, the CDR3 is TGTGCCAGCAGCTTAATTAGGGGGCTGGAGACCCAGTACTTC. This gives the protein CASSLIRGLETQYF.

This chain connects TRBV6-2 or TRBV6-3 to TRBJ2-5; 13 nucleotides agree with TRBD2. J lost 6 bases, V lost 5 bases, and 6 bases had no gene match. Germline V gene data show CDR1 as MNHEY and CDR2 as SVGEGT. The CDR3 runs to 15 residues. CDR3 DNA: TGTGCCAGCAGTGACGGACTAGCGGGGGTTAAGACCCAGTACTTC. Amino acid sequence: CASSDGLAGVKTQYF.

Here the CDR3 reads CASSRDFDTEAFF. Written as DNA, the CDR3 is TGTGCCAGTAGTCGGGACTTCGACACTGAAGCTTTCTTT. The chain uses TRBV19 and TRBJ1-1, with D possibly TRBD1 on 5 matching bases. The V end lost 5 bases, the J end lost 3 bases, and 10 bases lay between the germline ends. Germline CDR1 and CDR2: LNHDA and SQIVND (reference sequence). The CDR3 is made up of 13 amino acids.

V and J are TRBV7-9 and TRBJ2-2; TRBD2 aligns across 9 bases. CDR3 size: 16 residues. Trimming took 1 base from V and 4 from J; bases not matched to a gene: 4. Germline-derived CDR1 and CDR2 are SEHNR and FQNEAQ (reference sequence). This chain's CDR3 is CASSLGAGGGTGELFF. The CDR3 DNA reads TGTGCCAGCAGCTTAGGAGCGGGGGGCGGCACCGGGGAGCTGTTTTTT.

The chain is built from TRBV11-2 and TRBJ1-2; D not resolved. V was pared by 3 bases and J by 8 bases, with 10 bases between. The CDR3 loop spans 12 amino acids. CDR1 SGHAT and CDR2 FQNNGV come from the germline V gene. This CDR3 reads CASSFGRGGYTF. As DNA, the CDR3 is TGTGCCAGCAGCTTTGGGCGCGGGGGCTACACCTTC.

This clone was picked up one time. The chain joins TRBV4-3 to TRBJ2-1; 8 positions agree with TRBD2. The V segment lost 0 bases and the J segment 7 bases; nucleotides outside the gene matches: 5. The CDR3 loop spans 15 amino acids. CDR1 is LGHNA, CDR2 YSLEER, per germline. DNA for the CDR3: TGCGCCAGCAGCCAAGATAGCGGGGCGAATAATGAGCAGTTCTTC. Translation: CASSQDSGANNEQFF.

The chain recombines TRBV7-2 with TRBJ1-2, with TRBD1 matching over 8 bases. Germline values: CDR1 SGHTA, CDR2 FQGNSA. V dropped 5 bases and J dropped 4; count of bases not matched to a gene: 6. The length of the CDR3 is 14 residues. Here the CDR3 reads CASSPTGGGYGYTF. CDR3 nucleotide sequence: TGTGCCAGCAGCCCAACAGGGGGTGGCTATGGCTACACCTTC. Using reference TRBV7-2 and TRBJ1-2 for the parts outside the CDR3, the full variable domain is GAGVSQSPSNKVTEKGKDVELRCDPISGHTALYWYRQSLGQGLEFLIYFQGNSAPDKSGLPSDRFSAERTGGSVSTLTIQRTQQEDSAVYLCASSPTGGGYGYTFGSGTRLTVV.

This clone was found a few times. Written as DNA, the CDR3 is TGCGCCAGCAGTCCCTCGGGGGCAGGGGGTGGAAACACCATATATTTT. This encodes CASSPSGAGGGNTIYF. The chain joins TRBV23-1 to TRBJ1-3; TRBD1 matches at 7 bases. TRBV23-1 carries the ORF label, with uncertain function. Trimming took 4 bases from V and 3 from J; bases not matched to a gene: 9. The CDR3 runs 16 residues.

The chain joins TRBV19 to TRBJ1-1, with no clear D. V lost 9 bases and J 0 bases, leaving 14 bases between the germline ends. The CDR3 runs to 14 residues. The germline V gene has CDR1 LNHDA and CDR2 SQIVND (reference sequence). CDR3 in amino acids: CASGLGVLNTEAFF. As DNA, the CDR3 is TGTGCCAGCGGCTTAGGAGTCCTGAACACTGAAGCTTTCTTT.

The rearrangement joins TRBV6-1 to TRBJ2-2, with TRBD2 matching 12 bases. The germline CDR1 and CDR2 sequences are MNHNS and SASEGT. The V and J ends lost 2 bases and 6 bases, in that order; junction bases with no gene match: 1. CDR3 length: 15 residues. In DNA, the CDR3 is TGTGCCAGCAGTGAACTAGCGGGGGGGCCCGGGGAGCTGTTTTTT. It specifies CASSELAGGPGELFF.

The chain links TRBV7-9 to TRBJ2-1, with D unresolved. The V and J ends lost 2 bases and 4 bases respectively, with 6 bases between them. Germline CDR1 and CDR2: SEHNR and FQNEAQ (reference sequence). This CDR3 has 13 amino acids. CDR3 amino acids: CASSLRRYNEQFF. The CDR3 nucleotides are TGTGCCAGCAGCTTAAGGCGGTACAATGAGCAGTTCTTC.

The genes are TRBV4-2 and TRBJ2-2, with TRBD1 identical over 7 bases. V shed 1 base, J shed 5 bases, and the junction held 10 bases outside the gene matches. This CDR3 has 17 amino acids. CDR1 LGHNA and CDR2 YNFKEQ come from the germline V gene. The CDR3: CASSQAIGTVITGELFF. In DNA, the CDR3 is TGTGCCAGCAGCCAAGCCATCGGGACAGTTATTACCGGGGAGCTGTTTTTT.

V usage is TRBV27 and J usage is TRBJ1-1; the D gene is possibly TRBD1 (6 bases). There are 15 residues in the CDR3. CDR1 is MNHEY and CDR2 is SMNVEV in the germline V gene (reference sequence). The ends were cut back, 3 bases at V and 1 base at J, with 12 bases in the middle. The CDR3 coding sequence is TGTGCCAGCAGTTTTGCCCGGACAGAGAACACTGAAGCTTTCTTT. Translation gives CASSFARTENTEAFF.

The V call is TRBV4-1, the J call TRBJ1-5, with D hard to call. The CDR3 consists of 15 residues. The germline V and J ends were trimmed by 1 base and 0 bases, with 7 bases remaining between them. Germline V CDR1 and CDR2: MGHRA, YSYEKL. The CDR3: CASSQGYSSNQPQHF. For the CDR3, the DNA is TGCGCCAGCAGCCAAGGATACAGTAGCAATCAGCCCCAGCATTTT.

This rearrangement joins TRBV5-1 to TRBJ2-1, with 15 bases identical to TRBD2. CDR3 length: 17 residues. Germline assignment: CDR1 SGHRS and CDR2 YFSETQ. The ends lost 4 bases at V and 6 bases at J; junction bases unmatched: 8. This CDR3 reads CASSPGLAGGGFNEQFF. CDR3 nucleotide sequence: TGCGCCAGCAGCCCGGGACTAGCGGGGGGCGGGTTCAATGAGCAGTTCTTC.

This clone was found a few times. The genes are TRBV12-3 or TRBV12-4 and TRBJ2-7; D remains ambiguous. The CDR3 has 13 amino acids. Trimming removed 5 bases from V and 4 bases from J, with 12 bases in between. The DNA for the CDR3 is TGTGCCAGCAGTCATAGCTTCCAATACGAGCAGTACTTC. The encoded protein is CASSHSFQYEQYF.

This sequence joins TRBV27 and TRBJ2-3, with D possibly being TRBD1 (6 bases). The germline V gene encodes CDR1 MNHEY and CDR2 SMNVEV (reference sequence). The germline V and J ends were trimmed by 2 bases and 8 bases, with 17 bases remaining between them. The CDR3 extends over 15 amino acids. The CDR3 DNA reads TGTGCCAGCAGTTTAGGGGACAACCGAGCCCTTACGCAGTATTTT. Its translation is CASSLGDNRALTQYF.